The next 11 T cell receptor beta chains were all read from a single sample in a study of shared clonotypes between healthy human individuals. Generated by immunoSEQ multiplex PCR, the TCRdb table keeps only in-frame clones and is missing some. In the table there are about a million clones, 60% to 85% of which are singletons. Specimen: memory CD4+ T cells from PBMCs. Subset specified: CD45RA-negative fraction. These receptors came from a man aged 18 to 30 in good health. Some clones in this sample may be carry-over from other donors' samples.

This clone was seen once. V gene TRBV7-3 combines with J gene TRBJ2-3; 14 bases align to TRBD2. Losses at the gene ends were 4 bases for V and 5 bases for J; bases not matched to a gene: 2. Per the germline V gene, CDR1 is SGHTA and CDR2 is FQGTGA. The CDR3 runs to 15 residues. In DNA, the CDR3 is TGTGCCAGCAGCTCGGGACTAGCGGGAGAAGATACGCAGTATTTT. It is translated as CASSSGLAGEDTQYF.

The V gene is TRBV5-4, the J gene TRBJ2-7; TRBD1 matches at 10 bases. The junction had 3 bases not matched to a gene; V was cut back by 4 bases and J by 2 bases. Germline CDR1 SGHNT, CDR2 YYREEE (reference sequence). The CDR3 runs 14 residues. The DNA for the CDR3 is TGTGCCAGCAGCCGGGGACAGGGGACCTACGAGCAGTACTTC. It translates to CASSRGQGTYEQYF.

Many counts were recorded for this clone. V usage is TRBV5-1 and J usage is TRBJ2-5; 8 bases fit TRBD1. This CDR3 is 15 amino acids long. Germline V CDR1 and CDR2: SGHRS, YFSETQ. V lost 1 base, J lost 5 bases, and 7 bases stayed unmatched. Here the CDR3 reads CASSLYQGAEETQYF. The DNA of the CDR3 is TGCGCCAGCAGCTTGTACCAGGGGGCGGAGGAGACCCAGTACTTC.

The chain uses TRBV5-4 and TRBJ2-5; D not certain. V was trimmed by 0 bases and J by 1 base, leaving 10 bases between them. The CDR3 loop spans 15 amino acids. Germline CDR1 and CDR2: SGHNT and YYREEE (reference sequence). CDR3 bases: TGTGCCAGCAGCTTGGGGCTTGTGGGCCAAGAGACCCAGTACTTC. Translated, it gives CASSLGLVGQETQYF.

The chain has TRBV5-1 and TRBJ2-2; D tentatively reads TRBD1 or TRBD2 (6 bases each). V shed 4 bases and J shed 3 bases, with 22 bases lying between them. This CDR3 has 18 amino acids. Germline-derived CDR1 and CDR2 are SGHRS and YFSETQ. CDR3 DNA: TGCGCCAGCAGCCTCGGGAGACAGGCCTTGGGGGACACCGGGGAGCTGTTTTTT. Its protein product is CASSLGRQALGDTGELFF.

This chain uses TRBV2 with TRBJ2-7, with D perhaps given as TRBD1 or TRBD2 (5 bases each). The V and J ends lost 8 bases and 1 base respectively, with 12 bases between them. This CDR3 comprises 13 residues. Germline V gene data show CDR1 as SNHLY and CDR2 as FYNNEI. The CDR3 region has the DNA TGTGCCAGCGGGCAGGGACCTTCCTACGAGCAGTACTTC. Amino acids: CASGQGPSYEQYF.

The chain links TRBV5-6 to TRBJ2-3; D call uncertain. The CDR3 contains 13 residues. V was pared by 2 bases and J by 5 bases, with 9 bases between. The germline CDR1 and CDR2 sequences are SGHDT and YYEEEE. The CDR3 is CASSLRPLDTQYF. CDR3 sequence (DNA): TGTGCCAGCAGCTTACGACCCTTAGATACGCAGTATTTT. The full variable domain, with the rest looked up from reference TRBV5-6 and TRBJ2-3, is DAGVTQSPTHLIKTRGQQVTLRCSPKSGHDTVSWYQQALGQGPQFIFQYYEEEERQRGNFPDRFSGHQFPNYSSELNVNALLLGDSALYLCASSLRPLDTQYFGPGTRLTVL.

The rearrangement joins TRBV6-1 to TRBJ2-3, with 8 bases that match TRBD1. V lost 2 bases and J lost 9; bases outside the gene matches: 1. This CDR3 contains 12 residues. Germline V gene sequence: CDR1 MNHNS, CDR2 SASEGT. The CDR3 bases are TGTGCCAGCAGTGAACAGGGGGCGACGCAGTATTTT. Amino acids: CASSEQGATQYF.

The V call is TRBV9, the J call TRBJ2-5; 8 nucleotides line up with TRBD2. Germline values: CDR1 SGDLS, CDR2 YYNGEE. J gave up 1 base and V 0 bases, and 11 bases lay outside the gene matches. CDR3 length equals 18 residues. The CDR3 protein is CASSVGGSGSSFQETQYF. The CDR3 DNA reads TGTGCCAGCAGCGTAGGGGGAAGCGGGAGTTCATTCCAAGAGACCCAGTACTTC.

The V and J genes are TRBV25-1 and TRBJ2-5; D not certain. The J call may be mistaken, given a closer DNA end match to TRBJ2-7. The CDR3 covers 8 residues. In germline, CDR1 is MGHDK, CDR2 SYGVNS. CDR3 coding DNA: TGTGCCTCTGACGAGCAGTACTTC. Protein sequence: CASDEQYF.

This clone was seen a few times. This chain joins TRBV6-7 and TRBJ2-4; no clear D gene. TRBV6-7 has ORF status, its function being uncertain. The V gene lost 3 bases and the J gene lost 10 bases, with 7 bases spanning the gap. The CDR3 has 11 amino acids. CDR3 DNA: TGTGCCAGCAGTTATGCCCAGATTCAGTACTTC. Translated: CASSYAQIQYF.